These 6 T cell receptor beta chains originate from one sample sequenced in a study of CD8+ T cells in alopecia areata. Reverse transcription of extracted RNA yielded cDNA, which provided the sequencing template. Assay: immunoSEQ multiplex PCR; the TCRdb copy retains only in-frame clones and omits some. The table lists a few hundred thousand clones, 35% to 45% of them singletons. Treatment: oral pan-JAK inhibitor, 5-10 mg twice daily. The sequences come from CD4+ T cells sorted from blood, collected around week 30, from a patient treated with tofacitinib. These receptors were collected from a human donor with alopecia areata.

The V and J genes are TRBV10-3 and TRBJ2-2; D is ambiguous. CDR3 length equals 12 residues. Germline V lookup: CDR1 ENHRY, CDR2 SYGVKD. V lost 3 bases, J lost 4 bases, and 3 bases lay in between. CDR3 amino acids: CAISDTTGELFF. The CDR3 DNA follows: TGTGCCATCAGTGATACCACCGGGGAGCTGTTTTTT.

The chain combines TRBV30 with TRBJ2-2; D is possibly TRBD2 (5 bases). This CDR3 is 14 amino acids long. Trimming left V 3 bases short and J 1 base short, with 9 bases between. CDR1 and CDR2 from the germline V gene are GTSNPN and SVGIG (reference sequence). CDR3 nucleotide sequence: TGTGCCTGGAGGTCGGGGATGAACACCGGGGAGCTGTTTTTT. This sequence encodes CAWRSGMNTGELFF.

The CDR3 DNA reads TGTGCCGGTCTGCCGACAGCCTTGAACACTGAAGCTTTCTTT. This gives the protein CAGLPTALNTEAFF. The genes are TRBV7-9 and TRBJ1-1, with D perhaps matching TRBD1 (5 bases). Germline V CDR1 and CDR2: SEHNR, FQNEAQ (reference sequence). The V end was cut by 11 bases, the J end by 0 bases, with 16 bases between. This CDR3 region has 14 residues.

This chain links TRBV30 with TRBJ1-2; TRBD1 matches at 7 bases. The CDR3 extends over 14 amino acids. Germline V CDR1 and CDR2: GTSNPN, SVGIG (reference sequence). V lost 3 bases, J lost 2 bases, and 6 bases stayed unmatched. The CDR3 loop reads CAWRPQGGNYGYTF. The CDR3 nucleotides read TGTGCCTGGAGACCTCAGGGGGGGAACTATGGCTACACCTTC. Supplemented by reference TRBV30 and TRBJ1-2, the full variable domain reads SQTIHQWPATLVQPVGSPLSLECTVEGTSNPNLYWYRQAAGRGLQLLFYSVGIGQISSEVPQNLSASRPQDRQFILSSKKLLLSDSGFYLCAWRPQGGNYGYTFGSGTRLTVV.

This clone occurred a few times. This chain links TRBV9 with TRBJ2-2; 10 nucleotides line up with TRBD1. Trimming cost V 4 bases and J 6 bases; bases outside gene matches: 6. Germline lookup yields CDR1 SGDLS and CDR2 YYNGEE. The CDR3 has 15 residues. Written as DNA, the CDR3 is TGTGCCAGCAGCATCAGGGACAGGGGTTCCGGGGAGCTGTTTTTT. Translated: CASSIRDRGSGELFF.

The J gene is TRBJ1-1, the V gene TRBV30; D gene unclear. The CDR3 loop spans 11 amino acids. Looked up from germline, CDR1 is GTSNPN and CDR2 is SVGIG (reference sequence). V lost 0 bases, J lost 7 bases, and 6 bases lay in between. In DNA, the CDR3 is TGTGCCTGGAGTGTGTACAGTGAAGCTTTCTTT. Residues: CAWSVYSEAFF.